This TCR beta chain was recorded in a study of T cell responses to AZD1222 COVID-19 vaccine. Overall study results and limits: The study found vaccine-associated CD4 TCRs spanning spike, dominant at 160-218 and 743-854. Mostly white British, mostly female donors; authors suggested clonal diversity may be underestimated. Baseline serology detected seropositivity in only 5 or 6 AZD1222 recipients. Compared with day 0, the breadth and depth of the Spike-specific TCR repertoire rose significantly after two doses of AZD1222.

Regarding this clone: What it binds is not known.

The CDR3 spans 10 residues. The table came from immunoSEQ multiplex PCR; TCRdb's copy has only in-frame clones and leaves some out. This sample carries 120,000 or so clones, around 89% of them seen once, and the ten largest clones take 8.5% to 14%. The genes are TRBV21-1 and TRBJ2-2; the DNA was not used to check the table's D call, TRBD2. TRBV21-1 counts as a pseudogene. The origin of this receptor is an adult in good health. The starting material was peripheral blood, obtained on day 0 of MenACWY control vaccination. This chain's CDR3 is CACPGGELFF. In DNA form, the CDR3 reads TGTGCCTGCCCGGGGGGGGAGCTGTTTTTT.